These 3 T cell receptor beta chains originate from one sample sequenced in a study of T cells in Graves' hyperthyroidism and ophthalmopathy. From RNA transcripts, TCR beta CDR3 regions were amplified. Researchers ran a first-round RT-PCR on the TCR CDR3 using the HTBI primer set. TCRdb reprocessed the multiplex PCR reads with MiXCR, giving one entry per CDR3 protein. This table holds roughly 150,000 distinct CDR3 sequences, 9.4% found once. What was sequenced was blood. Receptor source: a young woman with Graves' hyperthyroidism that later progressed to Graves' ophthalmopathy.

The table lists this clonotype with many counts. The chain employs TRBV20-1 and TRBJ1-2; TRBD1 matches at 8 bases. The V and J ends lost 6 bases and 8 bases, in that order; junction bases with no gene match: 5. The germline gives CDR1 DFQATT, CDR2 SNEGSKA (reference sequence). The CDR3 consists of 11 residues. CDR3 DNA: TGCAGTGCACCCCGGACAGGGGGCTACACCTTC. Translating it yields CSAPRTGGYTF.

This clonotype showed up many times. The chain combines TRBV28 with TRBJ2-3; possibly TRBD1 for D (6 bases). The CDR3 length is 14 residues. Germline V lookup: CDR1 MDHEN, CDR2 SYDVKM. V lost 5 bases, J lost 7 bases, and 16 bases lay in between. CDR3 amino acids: CASSTMGHWNTQYF. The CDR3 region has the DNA TGTGCCAGCAGTACCATGGGACATTGGAATACGCAGTATTTT.

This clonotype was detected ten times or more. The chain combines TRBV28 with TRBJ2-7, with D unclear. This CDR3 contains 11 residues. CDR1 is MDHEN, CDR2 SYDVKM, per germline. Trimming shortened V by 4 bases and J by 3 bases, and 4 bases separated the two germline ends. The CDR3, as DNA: TGTGCCAGCAGTTACCACTACGAGCAGTACTTC. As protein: CASSYHYEQYF.